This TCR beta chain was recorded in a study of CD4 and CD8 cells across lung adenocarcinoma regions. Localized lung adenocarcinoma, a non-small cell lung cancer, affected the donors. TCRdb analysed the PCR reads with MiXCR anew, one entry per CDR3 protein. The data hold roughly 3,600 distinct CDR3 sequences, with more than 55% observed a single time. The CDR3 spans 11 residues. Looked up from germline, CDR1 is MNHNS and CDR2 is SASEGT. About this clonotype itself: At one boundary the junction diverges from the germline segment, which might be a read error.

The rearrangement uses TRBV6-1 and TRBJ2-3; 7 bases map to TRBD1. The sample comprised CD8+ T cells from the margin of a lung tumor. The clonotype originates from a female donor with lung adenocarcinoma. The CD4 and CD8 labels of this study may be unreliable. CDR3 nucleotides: TGTGCCAGCAGTGAAGGGACAGGTACGTTCTTC. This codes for CASSEGTGTFF.